This T cell receptor beta chain was recorded in a study of T cell repertoires in cytomegalovirus infection. Study-level background: It was recently identified HLA-C-restricted and well-studied HLA-B-restricted CMV epitopes that the study used. Signatures in public TCR beta sequences pointed to both CMV infection and matching HLA type.

The CDR3 is made up of 11 amino acids. In germline, CDR1 is SNHLY, CDR2 FYNNEI. The study, taken as a whole, reports: HLA-C-restricted, CMV-specific TCR beta clonotypes were dominant ex vivo. Identification of carriers of CMV plus the relevant HLA was achieved through cumulative public TCR beta family frequency.

Notes on this clonotype: The antigen is unknown. This clone may be a read error of a much larger clone one base away.

TCRdb analysed the reads with MiXCR anew, one entry per CDR3 protein. The sample comprises approximately 990,000 distinct CDR3 sequences, 31% of which are singletons, and over 11% rests with the top ten. The chain employs TRBV2 and TRBJ2-3; D not resolved. The clonotype originates from a human donor in good health (CMV status not recorded). Some clones in this sample may be carry-over from other donors' samples. The sample in question was cultured CD8+ T cells from PBMCs, obtained from culture after CMV antigen stimulation. The CDR3 region has the DNA TGTGTCAGGAAACCCACAGATACGCAGTATTTT. It codes for CVRKPTDTQYF.